Described below is a single TCR beta chain sequence and its context. The data belong to a study of blood T cell repertoires in COVID-19. Study information: Material from acute and convalescent COVID-19 was sourced from the United States, Italy and Spain. PBMCs, B-cell-depleted T cells, or T cells provided the cDNA or gDNA that made up the material.

The V gene's germline CDR1 is SGHVS and CDR2 FNYEAQ. The J segment lost 6 bases and the V segment lost 5 bases, leaving 14 bases of the junction unmatched. This CDR3 comprises 16 residues. Methods used by the authors: How many nucleated cells were present was estimated from reference gene primer amplification. Profiled with immunoSEQ multiplex PCR; TCRdb holds only in-frame clones, not every one. V and J calls and clone size are copied from that table; D and trimming were computed from the DNA. This sample carries around 380,000 clones, 81% of them seen once, and the ten largest clones take roughly 1.2%.

The TCR originated in a human donor with acute or convalescent COVID-19. The donor label of this sample is uncertain. The chain combines TRBV7-6 with TRBJ2-7, with 9 nucleotides matching TRBD1. Sequencing was performed on peripheral blood. The DNA for the CDR3 is TGTGCCAGCAGCCTATTCCCGACGGGACAGGGCGTCGAGCAGTACTTC. This gives the protein CASSLFPTGQGVEQYF.